This TCR beta chain was found in a study of blood T cell repertoires in COVID-19. Study summary: COVID-19 samples from acute and convalescent phases originated in the United States, Italy and Spain. Nucleic acid was either cDNA or gDNA, and it came from T cells, B-cell-depleted T cells, or PBMCs.

The length of the CDR3 is 15 residues. V lost 5 bases and J lost 2; bases outside the gene matches: 5. CDR1 is SGHTA and CDR2 is FQGNSA in the germline V gene. Per the original methods: By means of reference gene primer amplification, nucleated cell counts were estimated. Measured with immunoSEQ multiplex PCR; TCRdb has only the in-frame clones, and not every one. D and trimming were read from the DNA, whereas the V and J calls and clone size are those reported in that table. The sample has approximately 94,000 clones; about 80% are singletons. The rearrangement links TRBV7-2 to TRBJ2-3, with 9 bases fitting TRBD1. The sample consisted of peripheral blood. The source of this sequence is a man in his sixties or seventies with active or convalescent COVID-19. Written as DNA, the CDR3 is TGTGCCAGCAGCCTGGGACAGGGATACACAGATACGCAGTATTTT. As protein: CASSLGQGYTDTQYF.